Each of the 2 T cell receptor beta chains below was sequenced from the same sample in a study of cytotoxic CD8 clonotypes in ibrutinib-treated CLL. The assay was immunoSEQ multiplex PCR, and TCRdb's table has in-frame clones only and misses some. Of approximately 84,000 clones listed, just over 85% are singletons. Specimen: PBMCs, collected before ibrutinib treatment. These receptors were collected from a human donor with chronic lymphocytic leukemia.

The chain uses TRBV2 and TRBJ2-7, with a weak D call TRBD2 (5 bases). From germline, CDR1 is SNHLY and CDR2 FYNNEI. The CDR3 totals 12 residues. V lost 6 bases, J lost 1 base, and 7 bases lay in between. This chain's CDR3 is CASRLESYEQYF. For the CDR3, the DNA is TGTGCCAGCAGACTAGAATCCTACGAGCAGTACTTC.

This clone was found once. The chain links TRBV4-1 to TRBJ2-3, with 7 bases that match TRBD2. Germline V gene lookup returns CDR1 MGHRA and CDR2 YSYEKL. Losses at the gene ends were 4 bases for V and 0 bases for J; bases not matched to a gene: 7. The CDR3 sequence is 16 residues long. The CDR3 reads CASSPGTTPSTDTQYF. CDR3 sequence (DNA): TGCGCCAGCAGCCCCGGGACTACCCCTAGCACAGATACGCAGTATTTT.